These 27 T cell receptor beta chains share one sample of origin, sequenced in a study of radiotherapy plus CTLA-4 blockade in lung cancer. Libraries were prepared by immunoSEQ multiplex PCR; TCRdb keeps only in-frame clonotypes and omits some of them. The sample contains 70,000 to 90,000 clones, around 80% of which appear only once. The sequencing here drew on peripheral blood, taken from a patient treated with radiotherapy plus ipilimumab. The receptors derive from a human donor with non-small cell lung cancer who had a complete response to radiotherapy plus ipilimumab.

Notes on this clone: Since the CDR3 does not end with the conserved phenylalanine or tryptophan, this likely comes from a read error. The DNA is omitted, as the CDR3 cannot be located on it reliably, and the CDR3 follows TCRdb's listing. This sequence joins TRBV18 and TRBJ2-7. The CDR3 region is 15 residues in length, termini included. Germline V gives CDR1 KGHSH, CDR2 LQKENI. CDR3 loop: CASSPPMDVARRFSL.

Turning to this clone: The same CDR3 can be traced to other DNA sequences in this sample. V is TRBV7-9 and J is TRBJ2-1; no definite D call. The V end lost 1 base, the J end lost 3 bases, and 4 bases lay between the germline ends. Germline V gene sequence: CDR1 SEHNR, CDR2 FQNEAQ (reference sequence). The length of the CDR3 is 13 residues. The CDR3 region has the DNA TGTGCCAGCAGCTTAGACCTCTACAATGAGCAGTTCTTC. Its translation is CASSLDLYNEQFF.

The V and J genes are TRBV5-5 and TRBJ1-2; the D is unclear. Germline-derived CDR1 and CDR2 are SGHKS and YYEKEE (reference sequence). The length of the CDR3 is 14 residues. Trimming pared 0 bases from V and 7 bases from J, leaving 13 bases between. The CDR3 region has the DNA TGTGCCAGCAGCTTGGACACCCGGGGTGGTGGCTACACCTTC. Its protein is CASSLDTRGGGYTF.

CDR3 region: CAPSPGIGLAGTEQYV. The CDR3 nucleotides are TGTGCCCCATCCCCAGGTATAGGACTAGCGGGGACGGAGCAGTACGTC. This chain uses TRBV19 with TRBJ2-7, with TRBD2 identical over 12 bases. With 11 bases clipped from V and 7 bases from J, the junction kept 18 bases outside the gene matches. The CDR3 loop spans 16 amino acids. Per germline, CDR1 LNHDA and CDR2 SQIVND (reference sequence).

The chain links TRBV7-6 to TRBJ2-1; 7 bases are shared with TRBD2. V dropped 1 base and J dropped 0; count of bases not matched to a gene: 3. The V gene's germline CDR1 is SGHVS and CDR2 FNYEAQ. The CDR3 sequence is 16 residues long. CDR3 region: CASSLESGNSYNEQFF. The CDR3 nucleotides are TGTGCCAGCAGCTTAGAGAGCGGGAACTCCTACAATGAGCAGTTCTTC.

The rearrangement uses TRBV7-9 and TRBJ2-5, with 9 bases identical to TRBD2. The J call is uncertain, as TRBJ2-7 better fits the DNA end. CDR1 and CDR2 (germline): SEHNR, FQNEAQ (reference sequence). The length of the CDR3 is 14 residues. The CDR3 bases are TGTGCCAGCAGCTTAGCTAGCGGGGGAGGCGAGCAGTACTTC. Translated, it gives CASSLASGGGEQYF.

The chain employs TRBV2 and TRBJ1-4, with 7 bases aligning to TRBD1. CDR3 length: 14 residues. With V trimmed by 5 bases and J by 6 bases, 6 bases remained unmatched. Germline V gives CDR1 SNHLY, CDR2 FYNNEI. DNA of the CDR3: TGTGCCAGCAGTCAAGACAGGGCCGATGAAAAACTGTTTTTT. Translating gives CASSQDRADEKLFF.

The chain links TRBV6-5 to TRBJ1-1; tentative D call: TRBD1 (5 bases). There are 15 residues in the CDR3. Looked up from germline, CDR1 is MNHEY and CDR2 is SVGAGI. V shed 6 bases and J shed 10 bases, with 24 bases lying between them. The CDR3 DNA is TGTGCCAGCAGCCGTTCCCCCGACAGAGGGCTTATAGCTTTCTTT. It yields the protein CASSRSPDRGLIAFF.

The chain joins TRBV10-3 to TRBJ2-7; the match to TRBD2 covers 14 bases. Germline V gene sequence: CDR1 ENHRY, CDR2 SYGVKD. This CDR3 contains 13 residues. Losses at the gene ends were 6 bases for V and 6 bases for J; bases not matched to a gene: 1. CDR3 sequence reads: CAISGTSGSEQYV. DNA for the CDR3: TGTGCCATCAGCGGGACTAGCGGGAGCGAGCAGTACGTC.

J is TRBJ1-4 and V is TRBV19; D is ambiguous. Germline CDR1 is LNHDA and CDR2 is SQIVND (reference sequence). The CDR3 contains 14 residues. Trimming took off 1 base at V and 7 bases at J, with 10 bases between the two ends. CDR3 region: CASSIGYGGEKLFF. The CDR3 DNA reads as TGTGCCAGTAGTATAGGATACGGTGGTGAAAAACTGTTTTTT.

This rearrangement joins TRBV10-1 to TRBJ2-7; 7 bases map to TRBD2. V shed 6 bases and J 0 bases; nucleotides not matched to a gene: 8. Germline assignment: CDR1 WNHNN and CDR2 SYGVQD (reference sequence). This CDR3 comprises 15 residues. Here the CDR3 reads CASSRGCGGSYEQYV. The CDR3 nucleotides read TGCGCCAGCAGCCGGGGGTGCGGGGGCTCCTACGAGCAGTACGTC.

CDR3 loop: CASSSRQVPDEKLFF. The DNA for the CDR3 is TGCGCCAGCAGTTCTAGACAGGTGCCGGATGAAAAACTGTTTTTT. The V gene is TRBV23-1, the J gene TRBJ1-4, with D possibly matching TRBD1 (6 bases). TRBV23-1 is treated as an ORF (open reading frame) with a function not yet certain. CDR3 length: 15 amino acids. V dropped 5 bases and J dropped 6 bases, with 16 bases sitting between them.

The J gene is TRBJ1-2, the V gene TRBV27, with D perhaps TRBD1 (6 bases). CDR3 length: 12 residues. Per germline, CDR1 MNHEY and CDR2 SMNVEV (reference sequence). Trimming removed 4 bases from V and 6 bases from J, with 9 bases in between. CDR3 coding DNA: TGTGCCAGCAGTTCAACAGGGAATGGCTACACCTTC. Protein sequence: CASSSTGNGYTF.

The V and J genes are TRBV6-1 and TRBJ1-4; D call uncertain. V lost 7 bases, J lost 3 bases, and 9 bases lay in between. The CDR3 runs to 13 residues. Looked up from germline, CDR1 is MNHNS and CDR2 is SASEGT. CDR3 nucleotides: TGTGCCAGCACCGAAGGTCCTAATGAAAAACTGTTTTTT. Translated, it gives CASTEGPNEKLFF.

Only one count was recorded for this clone. Here the CDR3 DNA reads TGTGCCAGCAGGAGGGGGACCTACGAGCAGTACTTC. It yields the protein CASRRGTYEQYF. The chain combines TRBV10-3 with TRBJ2-7; D is tentatively TRBD1 or TRBD2 (6 bases each). This CDR3 region has 12 residues. V was trimmed by 10 bases and J by 2 bases, leaving 12 bases between them. The germline V gene encodes CDR1 ENHRY and CDR2 SYGVKD.

The CDR3 nucleotides are TGTGCCAGCAGCCCACAGATGAACACTGAAGCTTTCTTT. This gives the protein CASSPQMNTEAFF. The rearrangement links TRBV7-4 to TRBJ1-1, with unresolved D. Germline V lookup: CDR1 SGHVT, CDR2 SQSDAQ. The CDR3 length is 13 residues. V was pared by 5 bases and J by 0 bases, with 7 bases between.

This clone was counted between two and nine times. The V and J genes are TRBV10-1 and TRBJ1-3; no definite D call. Per germline, CDR1 WNHNN and CDR2 SYGVQD (reference sequence). The CDR3 consists of 16 residues. The V end was cut by 0 bases, the J end by 0 bases, with 9 bases between. CDR3 loop: CASSESDGSSGNTIYF. CDR3 sequence (DNA): TGCGCCAGCAGTGAGTCAGACGGGAGCTCTGGAAACACCATATATTTT.

The J gene is TRBJ2-4, the V gene TRBV7-9, with 7 nucleotides matching TRBD1. The junction had 3 bases not matched to a gene; V was cut back by 0 bases and J by 7 bases. CDR3 length: 14 residues. Germline V gene sequence: CDR1 SEHNR, CDR2 FQNEAQ (reference sequence). The CDR3 is CASSLATGSNIQYF. CDR3 sequence (DNA): TGTGCCAGCAGCTTAGCGACAGGGAGTAACATTCAGTACTTC.

This rearrangement joins TRBV7-9 to TRBJ2-7; 10 bases match TRBD2. This CDR3 comprises 16 residues. CDR1 and CDR2 from the germline V gene are SEHNR and FQNEAQ (reference sequence). V trimming: 1 base; J trimming: 3 bases; junction bases outside the gene matches: 6. CDR3 coding DNA: TGTGCCAGCAGCTTAGGGGGCGGACTAGCGGTCTACGAGCAGTACGTC. Translation gives CASSLGGGLAVYEQYV.

The chain employs TRBV21-1 and TRBJ2-2; the table assigns TRBD2, which was not confirmed against the DNA. TRBV21-1 is a recognized pseudogene. The CDR3 loop spans 18 amino acids. The CDR3 coding sequence is TGTGCCAGCAGTCCACTAGCGGGAGCGGGGCAGGACACCGGGGAGCTGTTTTTT. Translation: CASSPLAGAGQDTGELFF.

This sequence joins TRBV7-9 and TRBJ2-4; TRBD2 agrees at 8 bases. Germline trimming cut 5 bases from V and 0 bases from J; bases unmatched to any gene: 9. Germline V CDR1 and CDR2: SEHNR, FQNEAQ (reference sequence). CDR3 length equals 17 residues. DNA for the CDR3: TGTGCCAGCAGCCCAAGGGAAAGCGGGAGAGCCAAAAACATTCAGTACTTC. Translated: CASSPRESGRAKNIQYF.

The chain has TRBV19 and TRBJ2-1; the match to TRBD2 covers 7 bases. Germline loops: CDR1 LNHDA, CDR2 SQIVND (reference sequence). Trimming took 4 bases from V and 0 from J; bases not matched to a gene: 12. This CDR3 has 18 residues. The CDR3 spells CASSNMARGGSSYNEQFF. CDR3 DNA: TGTGCCAGTAGTAATATGGCCCGCGGGGGTAGCTCCTACAATGAGCAGTTCTTC. Full variable domain (remainder filled in from reference TRBV19 and TRBJ2-1): DGGITQSPKYLFRKEGQNVTLSCEQNLNHDAMYWYRQDPGQGLRLIYYSQIVNDFQKGDIAEGYSVSREKKESFPLTVTSAQKNPTAFYLCASSNMARGGSSYNEQFFGPGTRLTVL.

Turning to this clone: An end of the junction does not agree with germline; a read error may underlie this. The chain joins TRBV30 to TRBJ2-3, with TRBD2 matching over 7 bases. In germline, CDR1 is GTSNPN, CDR2 SVGIG (reference sequence). There are 14 residues in the CDR3. The CDR3 DNA reads TGTGCCTGGAGTGGGCGGGAGAGCACAGATATGCAGTATTTT. It yields the protein CAWSGRESTDMQYF.

V usage is TRBV6-5 and J usage is TRBJ1-1; D gene unclear. V dropped 6 bases and J dropped 1 base, with 6 bases sitting between them. Germline V lookup: CDR1 MNHEY, CDR2 SVGAGI. The CDR3 has 12 residues. For the CDR3, the DNA is TGTGCCAGCAGGAAGGGGAACACTGAAGCTTTCTTT. Protein product: CASRKGNTEAFF.

This clone was observed a few times. The V and J genes are TRBV5-1 and TRBJ1-3; 7 nucleotides match TRBD1. The CDR3 totals 16 residues. Germline CDR1 reads SGHRS; CDR2 reads YFSETQ. The ends lost 2 bases at V and 3 bases at J; junction bases unmatched: 8. CDR3 bases: TGCGCCAGCAGCTTAAGACCGGACAGGTTTGGAAACACCATATATTTT. Amino acid sequence: CASSLRPDRFGNTIYF.

This chain uses TRBV2 with TRBJ2-5; no clear D gene. V shed 4 bases and J shed 1 base, with 10 bases lying between them. The CDR3 runs 14 residues. CDR1 is SNHLY, CDR2 FYNNEI, per germline. This chain's CDR3 is CASSALTGQETQYF. DNA of the CDR3: TGTGCCAGCAGTGCCCTGACCGGCCAAGAGACCCAGTACTTC.

The chain links TRBV7-9 to TRBJ1-4; no clear D gene. The CDR3 runs 15 residues. Germline assignment: CDR1 SEHNR and CDR2 FQNEAQ (reference sequence). The ends were cut back, 5 bases at V and 0 bases at J, with 10 bases in the middle. The CDR3 DNA reads TGTGCCAGCAGCCTACCTCTTGCAACTAATGAAAAACTGTTTTTT. Translated: CASSLPLATNEKLFF.